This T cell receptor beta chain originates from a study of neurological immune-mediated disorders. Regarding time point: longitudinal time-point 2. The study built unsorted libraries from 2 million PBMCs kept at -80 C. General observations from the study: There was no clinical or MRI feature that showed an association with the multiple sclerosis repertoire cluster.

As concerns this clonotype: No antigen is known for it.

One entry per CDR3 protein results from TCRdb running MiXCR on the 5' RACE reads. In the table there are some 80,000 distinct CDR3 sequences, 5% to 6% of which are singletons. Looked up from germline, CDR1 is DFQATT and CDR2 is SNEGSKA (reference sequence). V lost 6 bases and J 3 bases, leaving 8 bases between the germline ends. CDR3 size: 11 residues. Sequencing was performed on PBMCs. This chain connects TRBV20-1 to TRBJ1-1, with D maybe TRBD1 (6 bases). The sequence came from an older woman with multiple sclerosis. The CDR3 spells CSAGGDTEAFF. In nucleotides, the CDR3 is TGCAGTGCAGGGGGAGACACTGAAGCTTTCTTT.